What follows describes a single TCR beta chain. This clonotype was seen a single time. There is no known antigen for this receptor. No base-level quality is on record; no much larger clone is a single base apart. Single-read evidence is weak. This specimen belongs to a study of CD8 T cells in ankylosing spondylitis (dated by TCRdb to about 2017). For context, the study as a whole: To find TCR variants linked to disease, the study profiled T cell receptor beta repertoires in ankylosing spondylitis patients and healthy donors. In total, the full study cohort was made up of over a hundred healthy donors and 25 ankylosing spondylitis patients. Peripheral blood was sampled, and synovial fluid was additionally collected from ankylosing spondylitis patients. Results the study describes overall, beyond this receptor: Significant enrichment of the disease-linked clones was reported in matched synovial fluid samples from ankylosing spondylitis patients. Some motif variants were previously reported in synovial fluid and blood of reactive arthritis patients, suggesting common disease-initiation mechanisms. A TCR beta motif of several highly homologous amino acid variants appeared characteristic of blood from ankylosing spondylitis patients. The disease-linked clones showed a CD8+ phenotype and occurred at relatively low frequencies in peripheral blood.

The CDR3 runs 14 residues from the cysteine to the phenylalanine. The CDR3 DNA has 42 bases and is translated from base 1. Unmatched junction bases come to 6, with V trimmed by 3 bases and J by 5 bases. From the germline V gene, CDR1 is SGHTS and CDR2 is YDEGEE. Instrument on record: Illumina HiSeq 2500. Quantitative 5'-RACE with molecular barcodes was used to prepare TCR beta libraries. In the original analysis: A new computational method based on a probabilistic model of VDJ rearrangement was used to identify disease-linked TCR variants. TCRdb's own reprocessing of the public reads used fastp at Q25 and MiXCR and kept productive beta chains. Each entry is one CDR3 protein sequence, shown with its most common DNA and genes. The V and J calls follow TCRdb's processing rather than the paper's. The sample has about 200,000 distinct CDR3 sequences on record, approximately 7.3% of them singletons. The top ten constitute 14% of the sample.

The sequence was obtained from a male donor with ankylosing spondylitis. Recombination joined TRBV5-8 with TRBJ2-5, and 8 bases in between align with TRBD1. Sequencing was done on a sample of blood, either unsorted or a sorted T cell fraction (not recorded which). In nucleotide form, the sequence is TGTGCCAGCAGCTACCGACAGGGGCGGGAGACCCAGTACTTC. The resulting protein is CASSYRQGRETQYF.